The present T cell receptor beta chain was sequenced within a study of regulatory T cells in long-lasting Graves disease (dated by TCRdb to about 2021). Some background on the complete study: In the newly diagnosed Graves' disease group, patients had been taking antithyroid drugs for less than 3 months. This study used TCR sequencing and RNA sequencing of peripheral blood to compare persistent Graves' disease patients against newly diagnosed Graves' disease patients. TCR sequencing covered some 13 persistent and 20 newly diagnosed Graves' disease patients, 33 samples in total. The study took place in China and was registered as a clinical trial.

The paper as a whole reports these results and caveats: Sequencing and analysis were limited to the TCR beta chain. Compared with newly diagnosed patients, persistent Graves' disease patients had lower TCR Shannon entropy and fewer highly expanded clones, which suggests clonal expansion. Preferential use of TRBV28, TRBJ1-2 and TRBJ2-5 was observed in persistent disease, whereas TRBV20-1 and TRBJ2-1 were favored in newly diagnosed disease. More public clonotypes were shared among persistent patients (fewer than 3,000) than among newly diagnosed patients (more than 950). Peripheral blood alone was examined, since thyroid tissue, which constituted the primary lesion, could not be accessed. The authors acknowledged the small sample size as a limitation that may reduce accuracy.

Measured from the cysteine to the phenylalanine, the CDR3 is 13 residues long. Only the CDR3 DNA stays, 39 bases, in frame from base 1. Via the germline V gene, CDR1 is ENHRY and CDR2 SYGVKD. V ends up 8 bases short and J 4 bases short, with an unmatched junction base count of 7. The method was multiplex PCR. The listed sequencing device is Illumina HiSeq 4000. iRepertoire HTBI primers and Arm-PCR amplification of CDR3 regions were used to construct TCR beta libraries. Before sequencing, the PCR products went through gel purification. From the authors' description of their analysis: Gene usage analysis of CDR3 amino acid clonotypes used the 62 TRBV and about 13 TRBJ segments found across samples. Filtered high-quality paired reads were merged into contigs using COPE and FqMerger. BLAST was used to align contigs to IMGT TRBV, TRBD and TRBJ reference genes, with CDR3 defined following IMGT. Any clonotype with a frequency above 0.1% was classified as a highly expanded clone. Repertoire diversity was measured by Shannon entropy, and V-J evenness by the Gini coefficient. A clonotype was considered public if more than one individual shared it. TCRdb itself trimmed the public reads at Q25 with fastp, ran MiXCR and retained productive beta chains. Rows matching on CDR3 protein sequence are summarized as one entry with the most common DNA and genes. The V and J calls reflect TCRdb's pipeline rather than the authors' work. This sample comprises hundreds of thousands of distinct CDR3 sequences, roughly 15% of them detected only once. In total, the top ten clones hold roughly 18% of the sample.

This clonotype was counted between two and nine times. This receptor's antigen is unknown. No base-level quality is on record; no much larger clone is a single base apart. In the paper's terms, the time point label means: newly diagnosed GD, antithyroid drugs for less than 3 months. RNA was extracted from PBMCs in TRIzol for both TCR sequencing and RNA sequencing. Graves' disease was diagnosed according to American Thyroid Association guidelines. The patients came from an endocrinology department in Xi'an, China. Each patient gave around 9.2 milliliters of peripheral blood, collected in an EDTA anticoagulant tube. Ficoll Paque Plus density gradient separation was used to isolate PBMCs, and no further T cell sorting was done. An Agilent 2100 Bioanalyzer and agarose gel were used to check RNA quality, while a NanoDrop 2000 measured RNA concentration. In addition, the sample was reused for a study of T cells in Graves' hyperthyroidism and ophthalmopathy. As that second study puts it: A patient counted as having stable Graves' hyperthyroidism if no progression to ophthalmopathy occurred over 18 months of follow-up. The hyperthyroidism patients were between 18 and 65 years old and newly diagnosed, with a disease duration of less than 2 months. The study excluded patients with uncontrolled infections, other autoimmune diseases, pregnancy or lactation. Diagnoses relied on clinical symptoms, serum thyroxine and TRAb, thyroid ultrasound and orbital computed tomography. A first-round RT-PCR of the TCR CDR3 used the HTBI primer set with the Qiagen OneStep RT-PCR kit. Most expanded thyroid clonotypes (frequency above 0.001) were also detected in blood, suggesting blood repertoires may reflect thyroid immune responses. Ophthalmopathy was separated from stable hyperthyroidism by a 13 V-J signature model, with over 85% sensitivity and just over 81% specificity obtained in cross-validation and 80%/75% obtained in testing. During validation, the model predicted progression to ophthalmopathy a median of about 5.9 months ahead of onset, with around 71% sensitivity and 72% to 85% specificity. A discovery cohort of fewer than 110 patients, approximately 45 with Graves' ophthalmopathy and approximately 57 with stable Graves' hyperthyroidism, was used to find distinguishing TCR V-J signatures. Prospective prediction of ophthalmopathy was tested in an independent validation cohort consisting of fewer than 20 hyperthyroidism patients and around 17 patients who later progressed to ophthalmopathy. The roughly 91 discovery patients were randomly split 7:3 into training and test sets. In more than 5 Graves' hyperthyroidism patients, the study also compared T-cell repertoires from thyroid tissue with T-cell repertoires from blood. After blood sampling, hyperthyroidism patients were treated with methimazole at a starting dose of 30 mg daily, and ophthalmopathy patients were treated with high-dose intravenous methylprednisolone. A second multiplex PCR round built the libraries, followed by size selection and purification. Libraries were sequenced paired-end with 100 bp reads on an Illumina HiSeq2000. Raw data were processed with SOAPnuke, discarding reads with adapters, uncalled bases, mean Phred below 15, or no exact constant-primer or identifier match. High-quality paired reads were merged with COPE v1.2.5, and unique nucleotide sequences were defined as clonotypes. MiTCR v1.1 was used to align clonotypes to the IMGT TRBV, TRBD and TRBJ reference segments. The analysis was restricted to V-J combinations with a frequency above 0.0001, which together covered over 99% of the repertoires. A TCS score was defined as the ratio of F50 (clonal expansion) to E x V (chaos), with BLOSUM62-based TCRdist applied between CDR3 peptides within each V-J. Welch's t-statistics and random forest reduced just over 500 V-J features to roughly 13, which were used in a naive Bayes classifier (R e1071). Sample size was not statistically predetermined, and blinding of investigators to group allocation was not performed. According to the paper, TCR Vbeta CDR3 sequencing was carried out on over 130 peripheral blood samples, which came from approximately 41 ophthalmopathy, 70 to 80 hyperthyroidism and roughly 17 progressor patients.

Rearrangement joined TRBV10-3 to TRBJ1-2; the central 7 bases match TRBD1. The sequenced sample was peripheral blood mononuclear cells (PBMCs), obtained at new diagnosis, from a patient treated with antithyroid drugs. This clonotype originated in a woman younger than 45 with Graves disease. Donor details come from another sample of the same person, matched by shared clones. The CDR3 has the sequence CAIGETGIYGYTF. The DNA sequence reads TGTGCCATCGGGGAGACAGGGATCTATGGCTACACCTTC.